These 26 T cell receptor beta chains were sequenced from one sample in a study of shared clonotypes between healthy human individuals. TCRdb's copy holds only in-frame clones and misses some; the assay was immunoSEQ multiplex PCR. Of some 1.4 million clones listed, roughly 96% were seen once; the top ten hold about 1%. The specimen was naive CD4+ T cells sorted from blood. Noted subset: CD45RA+ positively selected. Every receptor here comes from a man aged 25-45 years in good health.

This sequence joins TRBV11-2 and TRBJ2-4; 7 bases agree with TRBD1. With V trimmed by 6 bases and J by 2 bases, 10 bases remained unmatched. The CDR3 is 16 amino acids. CDR1 is SGHAT, CDR2 FQNNGV, per germline. The CDR3 reads CASRPTGAGTKNIQYF. DNA of the CDR3: TGTGCCAGCAGGCCTACAGGGGCAGGGACCAAAAACATTCAGTACTTC.

The V and J genes are TRBV11-2 and TRBJ1-1; maybe TRBD1 (6 bases). Trimming removed 3 bases from V and 3 bases from J, with 14 bases in between. Looked up from germline, CDR1 is SGHAT and CDR2 is FQNNGV. The CDR3 sequence is 15 residues long. The CDR3 DNA reads TGTGCCAGCAGCTTCAAGGGCCGGGGGCACACTGAAGCTTTCTTT. Translation gives CASSFKGRGHTEAFF.

About this clone itself: This sample also contains other DNA sequences that code for the same CDR3. The CDR3 is CASSLTGAYEQYF. CDR3 nucleotides: TGCGCCAGCAGTCTGACAGGGGCCTACGAGCAGTACTTC. This chain joins TRBV5-1 and TRBJ2-7; TRBD1 matches at 8 bases. Germline V gene data show CDR1 as SGHRS and CDR2 as YFSETQ. V shed 5 bases and J 2 bases; nucleotides not matched to a gene: 3. The CDR3 is 13 residues long. The full variable domain, with the rest looked up from reference TRBV5-1 and TRBJ2-7, is KAGVTQTPRYLIKTRGQQVTLSCSPISGHRSVSWYQQTPGQGLQFLFEYFSETQRNKGNFPGRFSGRQFSNSRSEMNVSTLELGDSALYLCASSLTGAYEQYFGPGTRLTVT.

Comments on this clone: The sample carries other DNA sequences with the same CDR3. J is TRBJ1-2 and V is TRBV6-5, with TRBD1 identical over 10 bases. Germline V gene data show CDR1 as MNHEY and CDR2 as SVGAGI. The ends lost 6 bases at V and 4 bases at J; junction bases unmatched: 2. There are 13 residues in the CDR3. This chain's CDR3 is CASSRDRGYGYTF. The DNA of the CDR3 is TGTGCCAGCAGCCGGGACAGGGGCTATGGCTACACCTTC.

Note on this clone: Sequence at one end of the junction differs from germline and may be a read error. The J gene is TRBJ2-1, the V gene TRBV2; the match to TRBD2 covers 10 bases. Germline assignment: CDR1 SNHLY and CDR2 FYNNEI. The CDR3 is 17 residues long. The CDR3 spells CASSELGTSEHYNDQFF. In DNA form, the CDR3 reads TGTGCCAGCAGTGAGCTCGGGACTAGCGAGCACTACAATGATCAGTTCTTC.

The CDR3 DNA follows: TGTGCCAGCAGTTTCCCCGTCTCTGGGGGTATCGATGAAGCTTTCTTT. Amino acids: CASSFPVSGGIDEAFF. The chain carries TRBV28 and TRBJ1-1; TRBD1 might be the D (5 bases). Trimming removed 3 bases from V and 7 bases from J, with 21 bases in between. The CDR3 is made up of 16 amino acids. CDR1 and CDR2 from the germline V gene are MDHEN and SYDVKM. The variable domain in full, with the rest retrieved from reference TRBV28 and TRBJ1-1, is DVKVTQSSRYLVKRTGEKVFLECVQDMDHENMFWYRQDPGLGLRLIYFSYDVKMKEKGDIPEGYSVSREKKERFSLILESASTNQTSMYLCASSFPVSGGIDEAFFGQGTRLTVV.

CDR3 amino acids: CASSLNEKLFF. CDR3 sequence (DNA): TGTGCCAGCAGCTTAAATGAAAAACTGTTTTTT. V gene TRBV7-8 combines with J gene TRBJ1-4; D remains unclear. The ends were cut back, 2 bases at V and 5 bases at J, with 0 bases in the middle. This CDR3 comprises 11 residues. The germline V gene encodes CDR1 SGHVS and CDR2 FQNEAQ. The entire variable domain, with the rest obtained from reference TRBV7-8 and TRBJ1-4, is as follows: GAGVSQSPRYKVAKRGQDVALRCDPISGHVSLFWYQQALGQGPEFLTYFQNEAQLDKSGLPSDRFFAERPEGSVSTLKIQRTQQEDSAVYLCASSLNEKLFFGSGTQLSVL.

V gene TRBV19 combines with J gene TRBJ1-5, with a weak D call TRBD1 (6 bases). In germline, CDR1 is LNHDA, CDR2 SQIVND (reference sequence). The CDR3 runs to 16 residues. Trimming took off 3 bases at V and 0 bases at J, with 12 bases between the two ends. Here the CDR3 reads CASSMRQDYSNQPQHF. The CDR3 DNA follows: TGTGCCAGTAGTATGAGACAGGACTATAGCAATCAGCCCCAGCATTTT.

This chain uses TRBV7-9 with TRBJ2-7; possibly TRBD1 or TRBD2 for D (5 bases each). The CDR3 extends over 14 amino acids. V gave up 5 bases and J gave up 5 bases, with 16 bases separating them. Germline assignment: CDR1 SEHNR and CDR2 FQNEAQ (reference sequence). The chain's CDR3 is CASSRPGTSHEQYF. For the CDR3, the DNA is TGTGCCAGCAGCCGACCCGGGACGTCCCACGAGCAGTACTTC. The complete variable domain, with remaining parts taken from reference TRBV7-9 and TRBJ2-7, reads DTGVSQNPRHKITKRGQNVTFRCDPISEHNRLYWYRQTLGQGPEFLTYFQNEAQLEKSRLLSDRFSAERPKGSFSTLEIQRTEQGDSAMYLCASSRPGTSHEQYFGPGTRLTVT.

The rearrangement joins TRBV19 to TRBJ1-5; D is unresolved. The V gene's germline CDR1 is LNHDA and CDR2 SQIVND (reference sequence). Trimming cost V 9 bases and J 6 bases, with 12 bases left between them. CDR3 length: 12 residues. This CDR3 reads CASNEWGQPQHF. CDR3 coding DNA: TGTGCCAGCAACGAATGGGGTCAGCCCCAGCATTTT.

V is TRBV6-1 and J is TRBJ1-2; D remains unclear. Germline lookup yields CDR1 MNHNS and CDR2 SASEGT. Deletions cut 6 bases from V and 6 bases from J, with 5 bases between. This CDR3 spans 10 amino acids. The CDR3 coding sequence is TGTGCCAGCAGGCAAGATGGCTACACCTTC. Its translation is CASRQDGYTF.

This chain joins TRBV20-1 and TRBJ2-7; a weak D match, TRBD1 (6 bases). Trimming stripped 5 bases from V and 9 bases from J, with 14 bases between. The germline V gene encodes CDR1 DFQATT and CDR2 SNEGSKA (reference sequence). This CDR3 spans 11 amino acids. This CDR3 is CSARTVGGQYF. CDR3 coding DNA: TGCAGTGCTCGGACAGTAGGTGGGCAGTACTTC.

CDR3 nucleotides: TGCGCCAGCAGCCTACGGACCACTGGAGAGACCCAGTACTTC. It specifies CASSLRTTGETQYF. The chain recombines TRBV5-1 with TRBJ2-5; D is undetermined. CDR1 is SGHRS and CDR2 is YFSETQ in the germline V gene. The V gene lost 4 bases and the J gene lost 4 bases, with 14 bases spanning the gap. The CDR3 runs 14 residues.

The chain recombines TRBV11-3 with TRBJ2-1; TRBD2 matches 8 bases. Germline CDR1 reads SGHNT; CDR2 reads YENEEA. With V trimmed by 2 bases and J by 0 bases, 9 bases remained unmatched. The CDR3 is 18 residues long. The CDR3 bases are TGTGCCAGCAGCTTATCAACTAGCGGTGGGAGCTCCTACAATGAGCAGTTCTTC. As protein: CASSLSTSGGSSYNEQFF.

This rearrangement joins TRBV28 to TRBJ2-5; possibly TRBD2 for D (6 bases). Trimming took 5 bases from V and 4 from J, leaving 11 bases between them. Per germline, CDR1 MDHEN and CDR2 SYDVKM. The CDR3 consists of 13 residues. CDR3 sequence (DNA): TGTGCCAGCAGTCCCCGGGGGAGAGAGACCCAGTACTTC. Protein product: CASSPRGRETQYF.

This chain links TRBV28 with TRBJ1-5, with no clear D. V shed 2 bases and J shed 7 bases, with 6 bases lying between them. This CDR3 region has 12 residues. The germline CDR1 and CDR2 sequences are MDHEN and SYDVKM. As DNA, the CDR3 is TGTGCCAGCAGTTTAGGTGAACAGCCCCAGCATTTT. It codes for CASSLGEQPQHF.

This rearrangement joins TRBV29-1 to TRBJ1-1, with D unclear. From germline, CDR1 is SQVTM and CDR2 ANQGSEA. V lost 2 bases, J lost 5 bases, and 15 bases lay in between. The CDR3 is made up of 14 amino acids. The CDR3 is CSVELGIGRTEAFF. DNA for the CDR3: TGCAGCGTTGAATTAGGTATAGGGAGAACTGAAGCTTTCTTT.

Regarding this clone: Other DNA variants within this sample encode the same CDR3. The rearrangement uses TRBV27 and TRBJ2-2; the match to TRBD2 covers 7 bases. Germline V gives CDR1 MNHEY, CDR2 SMNVEV (reference sequence). This CDR3 spans 15 amino acids. V was clipped by 2 bases and J by 2 bases; unmatched bases: 2. The CDR3 coding sequence is TGTGCCAGCAGTTTAGCGGGAGCCAACACCGGGGAGCTGTTTTTT. Translation: CASSLAGANTGELFF.

Comment on this clone: The same CDR3 can be traced to other DNA sequences in this sample. V usage is TRBV5-1 and J usage is TRBJ1-4, with D tentatively TRBD1 (6 bases). CDR3 length: 13 residues. Per the germline V gene, CDR1 is SGHRS and CDR2 is YFSETQ. Deletions cut 4 bases from V and 4 bases from J, with 8 bases between. For the CDR3, the DNA is TGCGCCAGCAGCAGGGACAATAATGAAAAACTGTTTTTT. Residues: CASSRDNNEKLFF.

V is TRBV29-1 and J is TRBJ2-7, with D hard to call. The CDR3 is 12 residues long. With 4 bases removed from V and 2 bases from J, the gap between germline ends came to 9 bases. Germline V CDR1 and CDR2: SQVTM, ANQGSEA. The DNA for the CDR3 is TGCAGCGTTGGATACACCACCTACGAGCAGTACTTC. Its protein product is CSVGYTTYEQYF.

In DNA, the CDR3 is TGTGCCAGCAGTGAAGGCGGCCGGGGCAATCAGCCCCAGCATTTT. Its translation is CASSEGGRGNQPQHF. V gene TRBV6-1 combines with J gene TRBJ1-5, with no clear D. Looked up from germline, CDR1 is MNHNS and CDR2 is SASEGT. This CDR3 has 15 amino acids. V was shortened by 1 base and J by 2 bases, with 9 bases between the two germline ends.

This chain joins TRBV6-1 and TRBJ1-5, with D perhaps matching TRBD1 (5 bases). V was shortened by 7 bases and J by 0 bases, with 13 bases between the two germline ends. CDR1 and CDR2 from the germline V gene are MNHNS and SASEGT. There are 15 residues in the CDR3. The CDR3 reads CASKPTGLSNQPQHF. For the CDR3, the DNA is TGTGCCAGCAAACCCACGGGACTTAGCAATCAGCCCCAGCATTTT.

The rearrangement links TRBV29-1 to TRBJ1-1; D possibly corresponds to TRBD1 (5 bases). CDR3 length: 15 residues. The ends were cut back, 4 bases at V and 2 bases at J, with 17 bases in the middle. Germline V gene sequence: CDR1 SQVTM, CDR2 ANQGSEA. CDR3 amino acids: CSVGPVGGANTEAFF. CDR3 DNA: TGCAGCGTTGGGCCCGTGGGAGGGGCTAACACTGAAGCTTTCTTT. Variable domain in full (rest from reference TRBV29-1 and TRBJ1-1): SAVISQKPSRDICQRGTSLTIQCQVDSQVTMMFWYRQQPGQSLTLIATANQGSEATYESGFVIDKFPISRPNLTFSTLTVSNMSPEDSSIYLCSVGPVGGANTEAFFGQGTRLTVV.

The chain employs TRBV10-3 and TRBJ1-4, with 11 bases matching TRBD1. CDR1 is ENHRY, CDR2 SYGVKD, per germline. J gave up 0 bases and V 10 bases, and 10 bases lay outside the gene matches. This CDR3 is 17 amino acids long. CDR3 in amino acids: CATDPGQGGPTNEKLFF. DNA of the CDR3: TGTGCCACGGACCCGGGACAGGGGGGACCAACTAATGAAAAACTGTTTTTT.

The chain joins TRBV2 to TRBJ2-7, with D tentatively TRBD1 (5 bases). CDR3 size: 16 residues. Germline loops: CDR1 SNHLY, CDR2 FYNNEI. The V gene lost 1 base and the J gene lost 7 bases, with 20 bases spanning the gap. The CDR3 is CASSEEMTASSSEQYF. Here the CDR3 DNA reads TGTGCCAGCAGTGAAGAGATGACAGCCAGTAGTAGTGAGCAGTACTTC.

V and J are TRBV28 and TRBJ2-5, with 8 bases that match TRBD1. CDR1 and CDR2 from the germline V gene are MDHEN and SYDVKM. V was clipped by 4 bases and J by 4 bases; unmatched bases: 8. This CDR3 contains 15 residues. The DNA of the CDR3 is TGTGCCAGCAGTTCACGGACAGGGTTGACAGAGACCCAGTACTTC. This encodes CASSSRTGLTETQYF. Filled out from reference TRBV28 and TRBJ2-5, the complete variable domain reads DVKVTQSSRYLVKRTGEKVFLECVQDMDHENMFWYRQDPGLGLRLIYFSYDVKMKEKGDIPEGYSVSREKKERFSLILESASTNQTSMYLCASSSRTGLTETQYFGPGTRLLVL.